Below are 24 T cell receptor beta chains sequenced from a single sample in a study of patients and donors after allogeneic stem cell transplantation. TCRdb processed the RT-PCR reads anew with MiXCR; each CDR3 protein has one entry. The sample holds approximately 200,000 distinct CDR3 sequences, over 30% seen once. The sample taken for sequencing was blood, either unsorted or a sorted T cell fraction (not recorded which). All receptors derive from a human donor who was either an allogeneic HSCT recipient or a stem cell or donor lymphocyte infusion donor (not recorded which). It is not recorded whose cells these are; they may come from a transplant donor.

This clonotype was seen only a few times. J is TRBJ1-5 and V is TRBV20-1, with TRBD1 as a possible D gene (6 bases). The germline V and J ends were trimmed by 5 bases and 6 bases, with 14 bases remaining between them. This CDR3 has 13 amino acids. The V gene's germline CDR1 is DFQATT and CDR2 SNEGSKA (reference sequence). In DNA, the CDR3 is TGCAGTGCTTCCGGGACAATACTTCAGCCCCAGCATTTT. Amino acid sequence: CSASGTILQPQHF.

The chain recombines TRBV10-3 with TRBJ2-5; D gene unclear. Germline CDR1 reads ENHRY; CDR2 reads SYGVKD. The CDR3 runs to 13 residues. Trimming removed 8 bases at V and 2 bases at J, with 12 bases between. Here the CDR3 DNA reads TGTGCCATCCTGGATCCCAATCAAGAGACCCAGTACTTC. Translating gives CAILDPNQETQYF.

This clonotype was observed a handful of times. The J gene is TRBJ1-5, the V gene TRBV10-3; 10 nucleotides agree with TRBD1. This CDR3 comprises 15 residues. CDR1 ENHRY and CDR2 SYGVKD come from the germline V gene. Losses at the gene ends were 6 bases for V and 5 bases for J; bases not matched to a gene: 7. The CDR3 coding sequence is TGTGCCATCAGCGCCGGGACAGGGGTTCATCAGCCCCAGCATTTT. It encodes CAISAGTGVHQPQHF.

This clonotype was seen only a few times. The V and J genes are TRBV28 and TRBJ1-4, with D uncertain. CDR3 length: 16 residues. Trimming removed 3 bases from V and 7 bases from J, with 18 bases in between. The germline gives CDR1 MDHEN, CDR2 SYDVKM. The CDR3 region is CASSLKVGRLGEKLFF. The CDR3 nucleotides are TGTGCCAGCAGTTTGAAGGTGGGCAGGCTCGGTGAAAAACTGTTTTTT.

This clonotype is a singleton in its sample. The CDR3 here is CASVHLWNTGELFF. The CDR3 DNA follows: TGTGCCAGCGTGCACCTTTGGAACACCGGGGAGCTGTTTTTT. The rearrangement links TRBV2 to TRBJ2-2; unclear D gene. CDR1 and CDR2 from the germline V gene are SNHLY and FYNNEI. Trimming pared 8 bases from V and 1 base from J, leaving 11 bases between. The CDR3 is 14 amino acids.

This clonotype was found a few times. V gene TRBV6-6 combines with J gene TRBJ2-7, with 8 bases matching TRBD2. CDR3 length: 13 residues. Germline values: CDR1 MNHNY, CDR2 SVGAGI (reference sequence). V lost 2 bases, J lost 6 bases, and 3 bases stayed unmatched. As DNA, the CDR3 is TGTGCCAGCAGTTACCGGACTAGCCTCGAGCAGTACTTC. As protein: CASSYRTSLEQYF.

The genes are TRBV3-1 and TRBJ1-2; D call uncertain. Trimming cost V 7 bases and J 0 bases, with 15 bases left between them. This CDR3 region has 15 residues. Germline loops: CDR1 LGHDT, CDR2 YNNKEL (reference sequence). The CDR3 loop reads CASTHGTPTNYGYTF. For the CDR3, the DNA is TGTGCCAGCACTCACGGAACACCGACTAACTATGGCTACACCTTC. The full variable domain, rest sourced from reference TRBV3-1 and TRBJ1-2, is DTAVSQTPKYLVTQMGNDKSIKCEQNLGHDTMYWYKQDSKKFLKIMFSYNNKELIINETVPNRFSPKSPDKAHLNLHINSLELGDSAVYFCASTHGTPTNYGYTFGSGTRLTVV.

This clonotype has just a few counts. The chain uses TRBV14 and TRBJ1-1; TRBD1 agrees at 8 bases. There are 15 residues in the CDR3. Germline CDR1 is SGHDN and CDR2 is FVKESK. The V and J ends lost 1 base and 6 bases, in that order; junction bases with no gene match: 7. The DNA of the CDR3 is TGTGCCAGCAGCCAAGTCCCGGGACAGGTCGCTGAAGCTTTCTTT. This codes for CASSQVPGQVAEAFF.

The V call is TRBV29-1, the J call TRBJ2-7; D might be TRBD2 (5 bases). CDR1 SQVTM and CDR2 ANQGSEA come from the germline V gene. The CDR3 contains 13 residues. The CDR3, as DNA: TGCTGCGCTACTTCGGGAAGCTCCTACGAGCAGTACTTC. It yields the protein CCATSGSSYEQYF.

V gene TRBV18 combines with J gene TRBJ1-4; 7 bases agree with TRBD1. CDR1 KGHSH and CDR2 LQKENI come from the germline V gene. J gave up 4 bases and V 1 base, and 6 bases lay outside the gene matches. This CDR3 has 16 amino acids. The CDR3 region has the DNA TGTGCCAGCTCACCACGGACGACAGGGATTAATGAAAAACTGTTTTTT. It yields the protein CASSPRTTGINEKLFF.

The chain uses TRBV28 and TRBJ1-4; D perhaps matches TRBD1 (6 bases). CDR1 MDHEN and CDR2 SYDVKM come from the germline V gene. Trimming left V 4 bases short and J 11 bases short, with 17 bases between. CDR3 length: 14 residues. DNA of the CDR3: TGTGCCAGCAGTTCCCCATTGACAGGTCGGAAACTGTTTTTT. Its protein product is CASSSPLTGRKLFF.

V gene TRBV10-3 combines with J gene TRBJ2-3; TRBD1 aligns across 9 bases. The V segment lost 6 bases and the J segment 6 bases; nucleotides outside the gene matches: 7. Germline lookup yields CDR1 ENHRY and CDR2 SYGVKD. The CDR3 runs 14 residues. CDR3 protein: CAISLGQGIDTQYF. DNA of the CDR3: TGTGCCATCAGCCTAGGACAGGGGATCGATACGCAGTATTTT.

The J gene is TRBJ2-7, the V gene TRBV27; TRBD1 aligns across 7 bases. There are 17 residues in the CDR3. The J segment lost 0 bases and the V segment lost 3 bases, leaving 11 bases of the junction unmatched. CDR1 and CDR2 from the germline V gene are MNHEY and SMNVEV (reference sequence). The CDR3 DNA reads TGTGCCAGCAGTTTCAGGGAATTAGGACAGGACTCCTACGAGCAGTACTTC. Translated: CASSFRELGQDSYEQYF.

The V call is TRBV6-6, the J call TRBJ1-4, with D unclear. Germline loops: CDR1 MNHNY, CDR2 SVGAGI (reference sequence). The CDR3 loop spans 16 amino acids. Trimming shortened V by 7 bases and J by 3 bases, and 18 bases separated the two germline ends. The CDR3 DNA reads TGTGCCAGCAACCTACGTGTCCCCGGGGCTAATGAAAAACTGTTTTTT. Protein product: CASNLRVPGANEKLFF.

The V and J genes are TRBV5-1 and TRBJ1-2, with D unresolved. The V end was cut by 0 bases, the J end by 1 base, with 4 bases between. Germline lookup yields CDR1 SGHRS and CDR2 YFSETQ. The CDR3 is 13 amino acids. The CDR3 is CASSLDDNYGYTF. CDR3 sequence (DNA): TGCGCCAGCAGCTTGGACGATAACTATGGCTACACCTTC.

The genes are TRBV6-5 and TRBJ2-7; 10 positions agree with TRBD1. V lost 2 bases and J lost 0; bases outside the gene matches: 4. This CDR3 region has 16 residues. Germline V CDR1 and CDR2: MNHEY, SVGAGI. The CDR3 nucleotides read TGTGCCAGCAGTTACGGGGGACAGGGGAGCTCCTACGAGCAGTACTTC. Amino acids: CASSYGGQGSSYEQYF.

The chain recombines TRBV28 with TRBJ2-4; D is possibly TRBD1 or TRBD2 (5 bases each). Per the germline V gene, CDR1 is MDHEN and CDR2 is SYDVKM. This CDR3 region has 14 residues. V was clipped by 5 bases and J by 6 bases, with 14 bases between them. CDR3: CASSPWGIGNIQYF. The CDR3 DNA sequence: TGTGCCAGCAGTCCTTGGGGGATAGGAAACATTCAGTACTTC.

The rearrangement links TRBV7-6 to TRBJ2-7; D remains unclear. Trimming removed 1 base at V and 4 bases at J, with 11 bases between. CDR3 length: 14 amino acids. CDR1 is SGHVS, CDR2 FNYEAQ, per germline. The CDR3 DNA is TGTGCCAGCAGCTTAGAGGGCAGACATTACGAGCAGTACTTC. Translating it yields CASSLEGRHYEQYF. The whole variable domain, remainder taken from reference TRBV7-6 and TRBJ2-7, is GAGVSQSPRYKVTKRGQDVALRCDPISGHVSLYWYRQALGQGPEFLTYFNYEAQQDKSGLPNDRFSAERPEGSISTLTIQRTEQRDSAMYRCASSLEGRHYEQYFGPGTRLTVT.

This clonotype has only a few counts. This chain links TRBV9 with TRBJ1-1; weak D call: TRBD1 (5 bases). The germline CDR1 and CDR2 sequences are SGDLS and YYNGEE. V lost 4 bases and J lost 2, with 12 bases in between. The CDR3 runs to 14 residues. CDR3 bases: TGTGCCAGCAGCCCCTCTACAGGAAACACTGAAGCTTTCTTT. It yields the protein CASSPSTGNTEAFF.

This clonotype was recorded many times. The rearrangement uses TRBV29-1 and TRBJ2-4; 7 bases map to TRBD1. Germline CDR1 SQVTM, CDR2 ANQGSEA. There are 15 residues in the CDR3. V lost 2 bases to trimming and J lost 0 bases; unmatched junction nucleotides: 4. CDR3 nucleotides: TGCAGCGTTGAACGCCAGGGGGTAGCCAAAAACATTCAGTACTTC. Its protein product is CSVERQGVAKNIQYF. The full variable domain, rest sourced from reference TRBV29-1 and TRBJ2-4, is SAVISQKPSRDICQRGTSLTIQCQVDSQVTMMFWYRQQPGQSLTLIATANQGSEATYESGFVIDKFPISRPNLTFSTLTVSNMSPEDSSIYLCSVERQGVAKNIQYFGAGTRLSVL.

The V call is TRBV10-3, the J call TRBJ1-6, with D possibly TRBD1 on 5 matching bases. V lost 5 bases, J lost 3 bases, and 14 bases lay in between. Germline loops: CDR1 ENHRY, CDR2 SYGVKD. The CDR3 is 16 amino acids. As DNA, the CDR3 is TGTGCCATCAGTCCCGACAGCCTTCTCTATAATTCACCCCTCCACTTT. It specifies CAISPDSLLYNSPLHF.

This clonotype was counted a few times. The chain has TRBV6-2 or TRBV6-3 and TRBJ1-2; D not resolved. The CDR3 length is 12 residues. Trimming shortened V by 6 bases and J by 7 bases, and 12 bases separated the two germline ends. Germline V gives CDR1 MNHEY, CDR2 SVGEGT. The CDR3 loop is CASSPYTGGYTF. Here the CDR3 DNA reads TGTGCCAGCAGCCCATATACGGGTGGCTACACCTTC.

This clonotype was detected a few times. J is TRBJ1-2 and V is TRBV6-5; TRBD1 aligns across 7 bases. With 5 bases clipped from V and 7 bases from J, the junction kept 7 bases outside the gene matches. Germline assignment: CDR1 MNHEY and CDR2 SVGAGI. There are 13 residues in the CDR3. As DNA, the CDR3 is TGTGCCAGCAGTCGGACAGGCGGTAGTGGCTACACCTTC. Protein sequence: CASSRTGGSGYTF.

This sequence joins TRBV12-3 or TRBV12-4 and TRBJ2-7; no reliable D call. Trimming took 2 bases from V and 2 from J, leaving 7 bases between them. This CDR3 is 13 amino acids long. CDR3: CASSLRFPYEQYF. The CDR3 nucleotides are TGTGCCAGCAGTTTACGGTTTCCCTACGAGCAGTACTTC.